A selection of T cell receptor beta chains follows, all from one sample in a study of blood T cell repertoires in COVID-19. Here immunoSEQ multiplex PCR was the method, and the copy in TCRdb shows in-frame clones only, minus some. This sample yields some 250,000 clones, of which around 89% are seen a single time; just under 9% belongs to the top ten. The sample was PBMCs or T cells enriched from blood (not recorded which). The origin of the receptors is a man aged 35 to 55 who had recovered from COVID-19. Each CDR3 is given with its conserved first and last residue. For some rows the clone size is stated as once, few or many, or as a class when expanded; others skip it.

CASTYGGAGGYTF	TRBV6-5	TRBJ1-2	.
CAISEIMGADEQYF	TRBV10-3	TRBJ2-7	.
CASSIPGQGWPPLHF	TRBV19	TRBJ1-6	.
CARSLARRDRVNTGELFF	TRBV5-3	TRBJ2-2	.
CASSLTGGFSTDTQYF	TRBV7-9	TRBJ2-3	.
CASSSPDTLKGGYNEQFF	TRBV7-9	TRBJ2-1	.
CASRTSGSGADTQYF	TRBV19	TRBJ2-3	.
CASSLRVKHTGELFF	TRBV11-3	TRBJ2-2	.
CSVGQYGNTDTQYF	TRBV29-1	TRBJ2-3	.
CASSIPWQLNTEAFF	TRBV19	TRBJ1-1	.
CASSQGWRSTEAFF	TRBV10-2	TRBJ1-1	.
CASSFSGGNEQFF	TRBV5-5	TRBJ2-1	.
CASSFGQGLGYTF	TRBV12-3/TRBV12-4	TRBJ1-2	.
CASSARQSTGANVLTF	TRBV27	TRBJ2-6	.
CASSYGLAITDTQYF	TRBV9	TRBJ2-3	once
CASSQDRDWTEAFF	TRBV4-1	TRBJ1-1	.
CASSNLRTGFYGYTF	TRBV6-5	TRBJ1-2	once
CASSLGRGAGTEAFF	TRBV11-3	TRBJ1-1	.
CASSDGAGAYEQYF	TRBV11-3	TRBJ2-7	few
CATSRTGGRTDTQYF	TRBV15	TRBJ2-3	.
CASSLGGGHKNTEAFF	TRBV7-8	TRBJ1-1	.
CASRGGTQYF	TRBV4-2	TRBJ2-3	.
CASSLAPTLTYEQYF	TRBV11-2	TRBJ2-7	.
CASSVGQHETQYF	TRBV9	TRBJ2-5	many
CASSSSTTGMNTEAFF	TRBV5-8	TRBJ1-1	.
CSVRGQGGNIQYF	TRBV29-1	TRBJ2-4	.
CSVSMTANYEQYF	TRBV29-1	TRBJ2-7	.
CASSPPGGRTPETQYF	TRBV18	TRBJ2-5	.
CASGLGQGGVEAFF	TRBV12-5	TRBJ1-1	.
CASNSGYNSPLHF	TRBV9	TRBJ1-6	few
CASSQDARVYGYTF	TRBV3-1/TRBV3-2	TRBJ1-2	.
CASNPGGNEQFF	TRBV9	TRBJ2-1	.
CASRDLRESYEQYF	TRBV19	TRBJ2-7	.
CASSHGDRNYGYTF	TRBV5-1	TRBJ1-2	.
CASSQEASGGASYEQYF	TRBV4-1	TRBJ2-7	.